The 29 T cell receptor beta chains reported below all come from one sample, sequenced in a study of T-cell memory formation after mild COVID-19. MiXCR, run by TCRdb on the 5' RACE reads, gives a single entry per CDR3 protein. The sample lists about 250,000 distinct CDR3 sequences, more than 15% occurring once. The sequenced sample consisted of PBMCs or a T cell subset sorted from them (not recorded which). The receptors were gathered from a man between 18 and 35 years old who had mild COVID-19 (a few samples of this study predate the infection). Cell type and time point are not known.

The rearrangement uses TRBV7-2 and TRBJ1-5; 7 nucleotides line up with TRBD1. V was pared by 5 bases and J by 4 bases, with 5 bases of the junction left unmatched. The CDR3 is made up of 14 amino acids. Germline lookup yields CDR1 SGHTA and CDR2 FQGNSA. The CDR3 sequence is CASSNRGRNQPQHF. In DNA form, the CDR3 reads TGTGCCAGCAGCAACAGGGGACGGAATCAGCCCCAGCATTTT.

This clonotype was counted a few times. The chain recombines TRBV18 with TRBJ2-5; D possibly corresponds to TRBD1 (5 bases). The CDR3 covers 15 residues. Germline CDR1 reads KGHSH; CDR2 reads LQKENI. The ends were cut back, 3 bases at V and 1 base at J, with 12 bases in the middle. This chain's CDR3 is CASSPNQGSQETQYF. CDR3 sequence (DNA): TGTGCCAGCTCACCCAACCAGGGATCCCAAGAGACCCAGTACTTC.

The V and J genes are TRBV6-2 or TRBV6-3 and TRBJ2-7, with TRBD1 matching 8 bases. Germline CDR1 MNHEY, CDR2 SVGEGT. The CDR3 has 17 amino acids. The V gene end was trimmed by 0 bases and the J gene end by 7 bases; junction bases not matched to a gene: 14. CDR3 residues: CASSYSLTGDDYGEQYF. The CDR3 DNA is TGTGCCAGCAGTTACTCCTTGACAGGGGACGACTACGGTGAGCAGTACTTC.

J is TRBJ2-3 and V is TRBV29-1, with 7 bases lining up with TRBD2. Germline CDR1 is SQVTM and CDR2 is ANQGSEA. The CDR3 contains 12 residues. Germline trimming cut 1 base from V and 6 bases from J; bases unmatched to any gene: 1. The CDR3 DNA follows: TGCAGCGTTGAAGCCGGGGGGGATACGCAGTATTTT. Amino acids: CSVEAGGDTQYF.

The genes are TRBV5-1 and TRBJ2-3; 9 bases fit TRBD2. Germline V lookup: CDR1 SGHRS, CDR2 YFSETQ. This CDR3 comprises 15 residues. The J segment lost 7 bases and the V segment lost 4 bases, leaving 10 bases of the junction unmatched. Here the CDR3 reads CASSLTSGGSYTQYF. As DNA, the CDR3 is TGCGCCAGCAGCCTAACGAGCGGGGGGTCCTATACGCAGTATTTT.

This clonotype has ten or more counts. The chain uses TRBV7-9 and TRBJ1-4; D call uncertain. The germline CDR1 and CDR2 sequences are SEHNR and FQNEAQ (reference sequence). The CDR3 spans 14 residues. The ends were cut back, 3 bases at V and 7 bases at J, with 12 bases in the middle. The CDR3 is CASSFRGVGEKLFF. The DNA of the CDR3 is TGTGCCAGCAGCTTTCGCGGAGTCGGTGAAAAACTGTTTTTT.

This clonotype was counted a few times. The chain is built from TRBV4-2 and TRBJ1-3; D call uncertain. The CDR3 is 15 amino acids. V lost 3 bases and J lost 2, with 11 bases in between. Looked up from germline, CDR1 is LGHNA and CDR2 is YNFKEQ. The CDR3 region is CASSHLDLAGNTIYF. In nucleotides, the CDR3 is TGTGCCAGCAGCCACCTAGACCTTGCTGGAAACACCATATATTTT.

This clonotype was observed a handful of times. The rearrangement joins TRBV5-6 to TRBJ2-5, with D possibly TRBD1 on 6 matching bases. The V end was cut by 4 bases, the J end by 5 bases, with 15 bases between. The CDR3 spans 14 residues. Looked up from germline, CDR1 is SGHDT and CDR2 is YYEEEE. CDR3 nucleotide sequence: TGTGCCAGCAGCCGGAAGGGGGTTCGGGAGACCCAGTACTTC. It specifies CASSRKGVRETQYF. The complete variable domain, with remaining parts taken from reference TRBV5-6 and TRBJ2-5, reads DAGVTQSPTHLIKTRGQQVTLRCSPKSGHDTVSWYQQALGQGPQFIFQYYEEEERQRGNFPDRFSGHQFPNYSSELNVNALLLGDSALYLCASSRKGVRETQYFGPGTRLLVL.

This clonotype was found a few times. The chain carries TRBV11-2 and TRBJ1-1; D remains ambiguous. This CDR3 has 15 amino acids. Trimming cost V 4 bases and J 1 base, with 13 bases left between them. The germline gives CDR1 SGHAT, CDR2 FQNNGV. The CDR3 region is CASSSPRQGNTEAFF. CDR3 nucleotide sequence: TGTGCCAGCAGCTCCCCCCGGCAAGGGAACACTGAAGCTTTCTTT. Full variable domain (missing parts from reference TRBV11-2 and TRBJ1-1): EAGVAQSPRYKIIEKRQSVAFWCNPISGHATLYWYQQILGQGPKLLIQFQNNGVVDDSQLPKDRFSAERLKGVDSTLKIQPAKLEDSAVYLCASSSPRQGNTEAFFGQGTRLTVV.

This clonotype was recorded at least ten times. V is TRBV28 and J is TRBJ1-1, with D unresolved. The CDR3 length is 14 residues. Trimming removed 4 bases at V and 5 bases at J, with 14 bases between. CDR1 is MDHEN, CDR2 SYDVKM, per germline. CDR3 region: CASSYPTRRTEAFF. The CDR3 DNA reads TGTGCCAGCAGTTATCCGACAAGGAGGACTGAAGCTTTCTTT.

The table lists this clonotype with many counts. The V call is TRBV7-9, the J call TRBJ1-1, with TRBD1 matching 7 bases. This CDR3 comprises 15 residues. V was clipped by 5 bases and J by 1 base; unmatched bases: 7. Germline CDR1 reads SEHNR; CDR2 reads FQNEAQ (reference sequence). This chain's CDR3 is CASSPRRQGNTEAFF. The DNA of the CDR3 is TGTGCCAGCAGCCCAAGGAGACAGGGGAACACTGAAGCTTTCTTT.

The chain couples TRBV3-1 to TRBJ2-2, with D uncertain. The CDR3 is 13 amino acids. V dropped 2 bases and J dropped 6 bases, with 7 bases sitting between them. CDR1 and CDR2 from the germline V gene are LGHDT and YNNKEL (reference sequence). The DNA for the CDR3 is TGTGCCAGCAGCCAATACTTGGCCGGGGAGCTGTTTTTT. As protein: CASSQYLAGELFF.

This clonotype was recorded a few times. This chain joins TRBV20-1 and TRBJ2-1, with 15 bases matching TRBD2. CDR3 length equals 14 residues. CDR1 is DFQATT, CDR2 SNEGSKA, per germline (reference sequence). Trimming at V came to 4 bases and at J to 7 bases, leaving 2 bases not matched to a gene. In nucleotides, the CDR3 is TGCAGTGCTACCGGGACTAGCGGGGGGAATGAGCAGTTCTTC. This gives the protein CSATGTSGGNEQFF.

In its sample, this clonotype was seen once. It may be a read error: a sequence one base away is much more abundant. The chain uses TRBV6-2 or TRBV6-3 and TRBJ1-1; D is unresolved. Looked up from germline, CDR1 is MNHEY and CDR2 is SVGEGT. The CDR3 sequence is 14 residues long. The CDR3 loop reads CANSYSPGETEAFF. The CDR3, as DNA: TGTGCCAACAGTTACTCCCCGGGAGAGACTGAAGCTTTCTTT.

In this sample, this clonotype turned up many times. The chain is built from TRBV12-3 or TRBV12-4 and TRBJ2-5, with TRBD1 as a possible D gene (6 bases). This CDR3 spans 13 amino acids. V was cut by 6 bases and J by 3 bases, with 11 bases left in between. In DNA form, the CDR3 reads TGTGCCAGCAGCTTACAGGGAGAAGAGACCCAGTACTTC. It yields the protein CASSLQGEETQYF.

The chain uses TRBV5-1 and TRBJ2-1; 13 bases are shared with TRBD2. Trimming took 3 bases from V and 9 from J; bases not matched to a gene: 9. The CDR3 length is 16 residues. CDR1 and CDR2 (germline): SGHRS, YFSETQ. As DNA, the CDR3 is TGCGCCAGCAGCTCCTCTTCGGGACTAGCGGGGATTGAGCAGTTCTTC. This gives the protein CASSSSSGLAGIEQFF. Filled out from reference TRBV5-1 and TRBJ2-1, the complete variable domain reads KAGVTQTPRYLIKTRGQQVTLSCSPISGHRSVSWYQQTPGQGLQFLFEYFSETQRNKGNFPGRFSGRQFSNSRSEMNVSTLELGDSALYLCASSSSSGLAGIEQFFGPGTRLTVL.

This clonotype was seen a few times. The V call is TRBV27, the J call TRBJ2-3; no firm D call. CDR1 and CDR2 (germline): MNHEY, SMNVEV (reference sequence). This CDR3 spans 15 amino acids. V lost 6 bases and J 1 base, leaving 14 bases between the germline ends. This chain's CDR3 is CASRSEGLGTDTQYF. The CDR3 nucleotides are TGTGCCAGCAGATCGGAAGGGCTGGGCACAGATACGCAGTATTTT.

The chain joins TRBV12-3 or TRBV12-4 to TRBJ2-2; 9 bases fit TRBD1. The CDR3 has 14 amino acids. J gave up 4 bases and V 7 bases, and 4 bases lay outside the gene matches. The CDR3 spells CASIRQGGTGELFF. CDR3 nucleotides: TGTGCCAGCATCCGACAGGGGGGCACCGGGGAGCTGTTTTTT.

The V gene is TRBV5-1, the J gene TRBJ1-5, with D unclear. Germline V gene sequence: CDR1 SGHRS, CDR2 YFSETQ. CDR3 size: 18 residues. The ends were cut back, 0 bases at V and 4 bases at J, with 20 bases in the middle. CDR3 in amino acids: CASSLGPVGGGSNQPQHF. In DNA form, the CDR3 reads TGCGCCAGCAGCTTGGGGCCCGTGGGAGGCGGATCTAATCAGCCCCAGCATTTT.

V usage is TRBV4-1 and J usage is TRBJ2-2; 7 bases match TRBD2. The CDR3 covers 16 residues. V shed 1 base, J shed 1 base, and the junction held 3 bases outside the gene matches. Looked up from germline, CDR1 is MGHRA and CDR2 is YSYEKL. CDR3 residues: CASSQATSRNTGELFF. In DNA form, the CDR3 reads TGCGCCAGCAGCCAAGCGACTAGCAGGAACACCGGGGAGCTGTTTTTT.

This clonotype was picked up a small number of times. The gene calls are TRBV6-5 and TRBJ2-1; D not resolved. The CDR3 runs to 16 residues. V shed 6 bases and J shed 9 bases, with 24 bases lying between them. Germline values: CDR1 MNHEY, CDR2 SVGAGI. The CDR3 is CASSLTNGAGGGEQFF. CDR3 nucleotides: TGTGCCAGCAGCTTAACAAACGGAGCAGGCGGTGGTGAGCAGTTCTTC.

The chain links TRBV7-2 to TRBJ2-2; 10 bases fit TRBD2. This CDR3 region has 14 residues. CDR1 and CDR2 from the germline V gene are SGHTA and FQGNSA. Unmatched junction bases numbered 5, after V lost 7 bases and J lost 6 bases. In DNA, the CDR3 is TGTGCCAGCACTCGAGCGGGGGGGGCCGGGGAGCTGTTTTTT. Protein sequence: CASTRAGGAGELFF.

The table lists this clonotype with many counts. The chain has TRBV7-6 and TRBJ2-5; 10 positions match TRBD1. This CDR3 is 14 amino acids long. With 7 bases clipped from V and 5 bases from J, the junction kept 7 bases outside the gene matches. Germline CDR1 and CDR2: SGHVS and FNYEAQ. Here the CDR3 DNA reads TGTGCCAGCATTCCCGGGACAGGGGTTGAGACCCAGTACTTC. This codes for CASIPGTGVETQYF.

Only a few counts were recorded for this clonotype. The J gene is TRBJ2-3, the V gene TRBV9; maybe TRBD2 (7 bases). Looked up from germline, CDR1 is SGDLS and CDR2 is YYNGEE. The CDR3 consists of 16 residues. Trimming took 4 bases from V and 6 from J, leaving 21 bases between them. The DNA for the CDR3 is TGTGCCAGCAGCTCGCAGCGGGGACCCCAGGGGGATACGCAGTATTTT. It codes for CASSSQRGPQGDTQYF.

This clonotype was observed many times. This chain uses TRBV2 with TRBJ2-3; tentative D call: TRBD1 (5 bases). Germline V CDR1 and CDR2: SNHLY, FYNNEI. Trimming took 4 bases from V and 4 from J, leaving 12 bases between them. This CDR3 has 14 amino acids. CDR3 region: CASSVMGPADTQYF. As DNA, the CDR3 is TGTGCCAGCAGTGTTATGGGGCCGGCAGATACGCAGTATTTT. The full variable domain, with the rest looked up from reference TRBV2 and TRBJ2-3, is EPEVTQTPSHQVTQMGQEVILRCVPISNHLYFYWYRQILGQKVEFLVSFYNNEISEKSEIFDDQFSVERPDGSNFTLKIRSTKLEDSAMYFCASSVMGPADTQYFGPGTRLTVL.

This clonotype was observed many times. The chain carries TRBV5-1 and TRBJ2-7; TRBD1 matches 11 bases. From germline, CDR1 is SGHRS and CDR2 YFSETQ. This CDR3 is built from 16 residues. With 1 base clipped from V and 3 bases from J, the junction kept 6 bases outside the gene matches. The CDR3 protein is CASSLSSGQGVYEQYF. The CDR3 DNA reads TGCGCCAGCAGCTTGTCATCGGGACAGGGGGTCTACGAGCAGTACTTC. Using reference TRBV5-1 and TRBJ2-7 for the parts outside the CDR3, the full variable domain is KAGVTQTPRYLIKTRGQQVTLSCSPISGHRSVSWYQQTPGQGLQFLFEYFSETQRNKGNFPGRFSGRQFSNSRSEMNVSTLELGDSALYLCASSLSSGQGVYEQYFGPGTRLTVT.

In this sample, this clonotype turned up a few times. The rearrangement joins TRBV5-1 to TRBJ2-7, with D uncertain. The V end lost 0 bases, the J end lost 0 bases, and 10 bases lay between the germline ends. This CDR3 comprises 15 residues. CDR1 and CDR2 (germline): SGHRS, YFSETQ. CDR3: CASSLVARYSYEQYF. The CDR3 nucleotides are TGCGCCAGCAGCTTGGTGGCTCGATACTCCTACGAGCAGTACTTC.

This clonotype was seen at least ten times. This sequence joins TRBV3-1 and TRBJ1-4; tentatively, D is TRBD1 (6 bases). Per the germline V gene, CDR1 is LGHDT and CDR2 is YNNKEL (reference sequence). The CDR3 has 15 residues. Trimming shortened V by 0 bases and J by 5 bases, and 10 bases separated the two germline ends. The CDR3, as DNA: TGTGCCAGCAGCCAAGATACGGGGGCGAATGAAAAACTGTTTTTT. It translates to CASSQDTGANEKLFF.

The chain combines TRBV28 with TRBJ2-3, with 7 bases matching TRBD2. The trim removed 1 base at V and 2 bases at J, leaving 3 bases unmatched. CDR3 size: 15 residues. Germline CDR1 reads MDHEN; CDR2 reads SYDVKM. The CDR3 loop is CASSLSRGTTDTQYF. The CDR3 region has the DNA TGTGCCAGCAGTTTATCGCGGGGGACCACAGATACGCAGTATTTT.